This T cell receptor (beta chain) was sequenced in a study of shared clonotypes between healthy human individuals. Overall study findings and caveats: Several donors held roughly 5% of naive CD4 clonotypes in common. The diversity represented, both genetic and in exposure history, was limited by few donors.

All donors were Caucasian adults living in Nashville, Tennessee. The CDR3 runs to 14 residues. V gave up 4 bases and J gave up 5 bases, with 14 bases separating them. Germline CDR1 SGHAT, CDR2 FQNNGV. Sequencing was performed with immunoSEQ multiplex PCR; in TCRdb, only in-frame clones are kept and a portion is missing. The repertoire holds about 700,000 clones, with roughly 70% as singletons. Comments on this clone: As yet, its antigen is unknown.

The sequencing sample was made of memory CD4+ T cells sorted from blood. Subset indicated: CD45RA-negative fraction. This sequence joins TRBV11-2 and TRBJ2-5, with no clear D. The sequence came from a woman aged 25 to 39 in good health. CDR3 residues: CASSSSFVGETQYF. The CDR3 DNA follows: TGTGCCAGCAGCTCTAGTTTTGTCGGGGAGACCCAGTACTTC.